This T cell receptor beta chain was captured by sequencing in a study of shared clonotypes between healthy human individuals (dated by TCRdb to about 2020). Regarding the complete study: The cohort comprised two women and three men aged 18 to 49 years. Libraries were prepared and TCR repertoires were sequenced by different laboratories using diverse techniques, in order to increase sequencing depth and limit assay-specific biases. For each donor, three plates each were used for CD4 naive and CD4 memory, two plates were used for CD8 naive, and one plate was used for CD8 memory. To estimate repertoire size and how much clonotypes are shared between individuals, the study performed deep sequencing of blood TCR repertoires from five healthy adults. Between about 0.9 and 8.9 billion PBMCs per donor were obtained by leukapheresis. Overall results and qualifications from the work: Incomplete sequencing was indicated by rarefaction of sorted-subset datasets, despite the large sequencing depth. Compared with non-shared clonotypes, clonotypes shared by all four sorted-subset donors had higher generation probabilities. Naive subsets generally had larger estimated clonotype richness than memory subsets did. Pairwise subsampling led to the expectation that sequencing depth would affect the degree of clonotype sharing among donors. Sampling was restricted to blood, and TCR repertoires in tissue are likely to differ from TCR repertoires in blood. The genetic and exposure-history diversity represented was limited by the small number of donors. When a handful of donors were compared, the shared fraction of clonotypes was around 5.1% for naive CD4, around 4% for naive CD8, more than 2% for memory CD4, and 0.4% for memory CD8.

Including the terminal cysteine and phenylalanine, the CDR3 comprises 13 residues. Only the CDR3 DNA is retained, 39 bases long and in frame from the first base. In the germline V gene, CDR1 corresponds to SGHAT and CDR2 to FQNNGV. Between the V and J ends, shortened by 5 bases and 0 bases respectively, the junction contains 8 bases. For this clone: Its target antigen remains unknown. Base quality data are lacking; no much larger clone is found one base away.

Donors were healthy HIV-negative adults with no recently reported acute infections or vaccinations. All donors were Caucasian adults living in Nashville, Tennessee, USA. The CD8 memory samples were a combination of magnetically selected CD45RO+ cells and CCR7-negative CD45RA+ effector memory (TemRA) cells. After blood collection by leukapheresis, PBMCs were isolated using Ficoll-Histopaque density gradient centrifugation and then cryopreserved in the vapor phase of liquid nitrogen. Purity and quantity of every magnetically sorted T cell population were checked by analytical flow cytometry. From each sorted fraction, genomic DNA was isolated and quantified by UV absorbance on a Nanodrop 2000c. Using the deep immunoSEQ assay, multiplex PCR amplified TCR CDR3 regions from genomic DNA. Extracted genomic DNA from each cell subset was spread evenly across all wells of several immunoSEQ 96-well plates, with each plate serving as a replicate. For sorted subsets, around 200 ng genomic DNA, equal to about 30,000 T cell genomes, was loaded into each replicate PCR. Purified libraries were quantified with a Qubit 3.0 fluorometer, sized on a Bioanalyzer 2100, and re-quantified with the KAPA Library Quantification kit. Every immunoSEQ 96-well plate was sequenced on a separate single-read 150-cycle Illumina NextSeq 550 flow cell. Processing in the source paper ran as follows. The immunoSEQ output contained only junctional sequences without quality scores, so filtering could not match that applied to full-length reads. Sequences were annotated with PyIR, a Python wrapper for IgBLAST v1.9, and V/J genes and CDR3 were assigned using IMGT germline references. Any read was removed if the V/J assignment was weak (E-value above 1e-6), the CDR3 was missing, or the read contained stop codons, out-of-frame junctions, or ambiguous translated residues. V3J clonotypes were defined as sequences sharing an identical inferred V gene, J gene, and CDR3 amino acid sequence. Percentage overlap between repertoires was computed as shared unique clonotypes divided by the size of the smaller repertoire. Repertoire richness was assessed with RTK rarefaction, the Chao1 estimator, and Recon v2.1 estimates of unobserved clonotypes. Generation probabilities were computed with OLGA for all TCRbeta clonotypes obtained by the gDNA method from several donors. TCRdb's version of the immuneACCESS table is confined to in-frame rearrangements and falls short of the full clone set. An unresolved V gene accounts for under half of the shortfall where checked; the remainder is of unknown origin. V and J calls and clone size follow that table, whereas D and trimming were derived from the DNA. This sample holds around 120,000 clones; about 66% were observed only once. Approximately 24% of the sample is in the top ten clones.

Recombination joined TRBV11-2 with TRBJ2-7; there is no confident call for the D gene. The sequence came from a woman between 25 and 40 years old in good health. Sequencing was done on a sample of memory CD8+ T cells sorted from blood. The label giving this sample's cell subset or site can be read as: CD45RO+ cells pooled with CCR7-negative TemRA cells. This receptor has the CDR3 CASSPPDSYEQYF. The DNA sequence is TGTGCCAGCAGCCCCCCAGACTCCTACGAGCAGTACTTC.